This T cell receptor beta chain was documented in a study of cytomegalovirus exposure and HLA in healthy donors. The study's findings and limits: High sensitivity and specificity were reportedly achieved when the classifier diagnosed cytomegalovirus status.

Trimming shortened V by 3 bases and J by 3 bases, and 12 bases separated the two germline ends. Germline loops: CDR1 MDHEN, CDR2 SYDVKM. The CDR3 length is 14 residues. Primers: 60 Vbeta forward and 13 Jbeta reverse. The method was immunoSEQ multiplex PCR; TCRdb's version includes in-frame clones alone and lacks a portion of them. The repertoire holds some 180,000 clones, with around 80% as singletons. Points on this clone: Its antigen is unidentified.

The TCR sequence derives from a woman aged 60 to 75 in good health and CMV-seropositive. Sequencing used PBMCs. The chain links TRBV28 to TRBJ2-7, with D uncertain. CDR3: CASSFAGDRYEQYF. The CDR3 DNA sequence: TGTGCCAGCAGTTTCGCAGGTGACCGCTACGAGCAGTACTTC.